A selection of T cell receptor beta chains follows, all from one sample in a study of OX40 agonist ivuxolimab in advanced cancers. Sequenced by immunoSEQ multiplex PCR; TCRdb stores in-frame clones only, minus some. Of roughly 77,000 clones listed, over 85% are singletons. The sample consisted of CD4+ or CD8+ T cells sorted from blood, taken in a trial of the OX40 agonist ivuxolimab. Receptors originate from an adult with an advanced solid tumor such as melanoma, head and neck, liver or kidney cancer. CDR3s include the opening cysteine and the closing phenylalanine or tryptophan. D genes are given only for firm matches. Clone size is not always given. Where it is, it says once, few, many or a class for expanded clones.

V gene,J gene,clone size,D gene,CDR3 DNA,CDR3 protein
TRBV5-1,TRBJ2-1,NA,TRBD1,TGCGCCAGCAGCTTTCCAGGGGGCAATGAGCAGTTCTTC,CASSFPGGNEQFF
TRBV18,TRBJ1-2,NA,NA,TGTGCCAGCTCACCACCGGGAGGCTATGGCTACACCTTC,CASSPPGGYGYTF
TRBV18,TRBJ1-6,few,NA,TGTGCCAGCTCACTAAATCACCGGGAGTCACCCCTCCACTTT,CASSLNHRESPLHF
TRBV7-9,TRBJ1-3,NA,TRBD1,TGTGCCAGCAGCTTGACAGGGTCGGGAAACACCATATATTTT,CASSLTGSGNTIYF
TRBV6-5,TRBJ1-5,NA,NA,TGTGCCAGCAGTGGGGCCGAACCCGGGACGCTCCAGCATTTT,CASSGAEPGTLQHF
TRBV29-1,TRBJ2-5,NA,NA,TGCAGCGTAGACAGTGGTCAAGAGACCCAGTACTTC,CSVDSGQETQYF
TRBV7-9,TRBJ2-5,NA,NA,TGTGCCAGCAGCTTAGCAGGGCCAGCACAAGAGACCCAGTACTTC,CASSLAGPAQETQYF
TRBV6-6,TRBJ2-7,once,TRBD1,TGTGCCAGCAGGACCATAGGGACAGGCTACGAGCAGTACTTC,CASRTIGTGYEQYF
TRBV2,TRBJ2-2,NA,TRBD2,TGTGCCAGCAGAAATGTGGCGGGAGGAGGAAACGGGGAGCTGTTTTTT,CASRNVAGGGNGELFF
TRBV30,TRBJ1-1,few,NA,TGTGCCTGCGGGTGGAGGACTGAAGCTTTCTTT,CACGWRTEAFF
TRBV15,TRBJ2-3,NA,NA,TGTGCCACCAGCAGAGATTTATTAAGTACGCAGTATTTT,CATSRDLLSTQYF
TRBV19,TRBJ2-7,few,TRBD2,TGTGCCAGTAGTATTGGACTAGCGGGGGCCTCTCTTGGGGAGCAGTACTTC,CASSIGLAGASLGEQYF
TRBV18,TRBJ1-4,NA,NA,TGTGCCAGCTCACCAAGTTCAGTTGTTGAAAAACTGTTTTTT,CASSPSSVVEKLFF
TRBV5-4,TRBJ2-7,NA,TRBD2,TGTGCCAGCAGCTCCGCGGGGGGGAGGCGCTACGAGCAGTACTTC,CASSSAGGRRYEQYF
TRBV18,TRBJ2-7,NA,TRBD1,TGTGCCAGCTCACGGGCAACGGACAGGGGCTACGAGCAGTACTTC,CASSRATDRGYEQYF
TRBV6-5,TRBJ2-2,NA,NA,TGTGCCAGCAGAGGTGTGGGGAACACCGGGGAGCTGTTTTTT,CASRGVGNTGELFF
TRBV27,TRBJ1-2,once,TRBD1,TGTGCCAGCAAGGGTAGCAGGGGGCGCCTCTTCTATGGCTACACCTTC,CASKGSRGRLFYGYTF
TRBV7-9,TRBJ2-7,NA,NA,TGTGCCAGCAGCTTAGATCTCGTCGAGCAGTACTTC,CASSLDLVEQYF
TRBV13,TRBJ2-5,NA,NA,TGTGCCAGCAGCTTTGGCAGGGGCCTTGAGCAGTACTTC,CASSFGRGLEQYF